The clone carrying this TCR beta chain came up a few times. This record comes from a study of tumor-infiltrating lymphocytes in oesophageal squamous cell carcinoma. TCRdb called the PCR reads again in MiXCR, with one record for every CDR3 protein. The sample includes 9,000 to 13,000 distinct CDR3 sequences, 58% of them seen just once. Germline V gene data show CDR1 as SGHVS and CDR2 as FNYEAQ. V lost 8 bases, J lost 4 bases, and 7 bases stayed unmatched. This CDR3 has 13 amino acids. The receptor's source is a female donor with esophageal squamous cell carcinoma. The sequencing sample was made of esophageal tumor tissue. This chain uses TRBV7-6 with TRBJ1-2; 7 nucleotides align to TRBD1. This chain's CDR3 is CASGDSSGYGYTF. The CDR3 DNA reads TGTGCCAGCGGGGACAGTTCGGGCTATGGCTACACCTTC.